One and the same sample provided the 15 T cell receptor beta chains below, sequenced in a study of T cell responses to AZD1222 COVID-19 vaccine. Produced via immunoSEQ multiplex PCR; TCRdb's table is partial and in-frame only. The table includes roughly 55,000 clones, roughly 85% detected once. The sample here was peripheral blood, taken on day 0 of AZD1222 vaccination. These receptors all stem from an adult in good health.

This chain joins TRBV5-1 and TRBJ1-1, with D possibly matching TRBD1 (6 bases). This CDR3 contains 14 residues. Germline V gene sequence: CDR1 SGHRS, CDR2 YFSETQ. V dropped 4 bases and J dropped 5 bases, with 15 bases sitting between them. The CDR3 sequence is CASSAGQWKTEAFF. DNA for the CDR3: TGCGCCAGCAGCGCGGGACAATGGAAGACTGAAGCTTTCTTT.

Here the CDR3 reads CASFGGANVLTF. The CDR3 coding sequence is TGTGCCAGCTTCGGGGGGGCCAACGTCCTGACTTTC. The chain couples TRBV6-5 to TRBJ2-6; D gene uncertain. Germline loops: CDR1 MNHEY, CDR2 SVGAGI. Between the trimmed V and J ends, which lost 8 bases and 4 bases, there was a span of 6 bases. This CDR3 contains 12 residues.

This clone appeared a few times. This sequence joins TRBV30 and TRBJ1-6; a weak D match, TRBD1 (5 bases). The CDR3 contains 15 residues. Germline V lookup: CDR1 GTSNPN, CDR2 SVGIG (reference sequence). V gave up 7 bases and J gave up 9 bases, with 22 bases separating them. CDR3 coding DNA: TGTGCCTCTACCGGGGCGAGGACTGCCGGTTCACCCCTCCACTTT. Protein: CASTGARTAGSPLHF.

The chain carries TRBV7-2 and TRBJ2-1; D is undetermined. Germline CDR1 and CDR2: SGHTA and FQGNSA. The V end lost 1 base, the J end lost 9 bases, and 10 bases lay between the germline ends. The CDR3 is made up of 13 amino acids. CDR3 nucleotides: TGTGCCAGCAGCTTAGTTCATGGCGGTGAGCAGTTCTTC. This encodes CASSLVHGGEQFF. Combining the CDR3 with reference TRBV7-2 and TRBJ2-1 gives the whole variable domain GAGVSQSPSNKVTEKGKDVELRCDPISGHTALYWYRQSLGQGLEFLIYFQGNSAPDKSGLPSDRFSAERTGGSVSTLTIQRTQQEDSAVYLCASSLVHGGEQFFGPGTRLTVL.

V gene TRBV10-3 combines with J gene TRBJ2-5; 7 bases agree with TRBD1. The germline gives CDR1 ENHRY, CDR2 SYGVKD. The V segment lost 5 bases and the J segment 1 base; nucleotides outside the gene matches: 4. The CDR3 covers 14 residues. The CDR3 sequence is CAISPGQVQETQYF. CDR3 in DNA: TGTGCCATCAGTCCTGGACAGGTCCAAGAGACCCAGTACTTC.

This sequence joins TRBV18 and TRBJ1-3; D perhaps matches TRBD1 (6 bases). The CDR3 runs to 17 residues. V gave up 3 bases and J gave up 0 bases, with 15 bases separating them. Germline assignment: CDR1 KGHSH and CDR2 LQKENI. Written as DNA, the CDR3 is TGTGCCAGCTCACCGTACAGGGTCCCGAGCTCTGGAAACACCATATATTTT. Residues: CASSPYRVPSSGNTIYF.

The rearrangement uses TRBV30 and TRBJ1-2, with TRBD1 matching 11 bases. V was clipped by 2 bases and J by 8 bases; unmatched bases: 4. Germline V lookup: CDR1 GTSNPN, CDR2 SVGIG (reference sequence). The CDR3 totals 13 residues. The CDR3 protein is CAWSMDRGQGYTF. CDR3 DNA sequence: TGTGCCTGGAGTATGGACAGGGGGCAAGGCTACACCTTC.

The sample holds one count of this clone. This chain's CDR3 is CASSEGAYEQYF. CDR3 in DNA: TGTGCCAGCTCAGAGGGGGCCTACGAGCAGTACTTC. This chain joins TRBV18 and TRBJ2-7, with D tentatively TRBD1 (6 bases). There are 12 residues in the CDR3. CDR1 is KGHSH, CDR2 LQKENI, per germline. Trimming pared 5 bases from V and 2 bases from J, leaving 7 bases between.

The CDR3 bases are TGTGCCACCACTCCAGGGATCTACGAGCAGTACTTC. This translates into CATTPGIYEQYF. The rearrangement links TRBV6-5 to TRBJ2-7, with TRBD1 as a possible D gene (5 bases). This CDR3 comprises 12 residues. Per germline, CDR1 MNHEY and CDR2 SVGAGI. With 10 bases removed from V and 3 bases from J, the gap between germline ends came to 13 bases.

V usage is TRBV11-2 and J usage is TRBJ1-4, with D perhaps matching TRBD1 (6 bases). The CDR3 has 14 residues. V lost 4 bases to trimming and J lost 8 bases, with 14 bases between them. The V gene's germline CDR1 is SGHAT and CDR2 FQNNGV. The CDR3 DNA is TGTGCCAGCAGCTCAACAGGGCCCATGGAAAAACTGTTTTTT. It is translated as CASSSTGPMEKLFF.

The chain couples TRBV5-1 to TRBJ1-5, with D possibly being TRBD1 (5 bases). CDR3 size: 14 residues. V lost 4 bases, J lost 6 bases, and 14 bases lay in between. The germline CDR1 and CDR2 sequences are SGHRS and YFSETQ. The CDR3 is CASSTGTGLQPQHF. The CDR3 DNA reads TGCGCCAGCAGCACCGGGACCGGGCTTCAGCCCCAGCATTTT.

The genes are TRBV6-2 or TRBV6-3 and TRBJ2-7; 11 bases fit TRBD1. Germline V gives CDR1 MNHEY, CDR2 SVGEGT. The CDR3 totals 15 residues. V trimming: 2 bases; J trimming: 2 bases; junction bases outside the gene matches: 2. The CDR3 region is CASSYGQGATYEQYF. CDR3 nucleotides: TGTGCCAGCAGTTACGGACAGGGGGCGACCTACGAGCAGTACTTC.

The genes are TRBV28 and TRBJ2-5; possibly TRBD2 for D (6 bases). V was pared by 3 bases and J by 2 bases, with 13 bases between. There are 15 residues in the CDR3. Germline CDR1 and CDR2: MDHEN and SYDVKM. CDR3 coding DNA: TGTGCCAGCAGTTTTGGCCCCCGGGGGCAAGAGACCCAGTACTTC. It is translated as CASSFGPRGQETQYF.

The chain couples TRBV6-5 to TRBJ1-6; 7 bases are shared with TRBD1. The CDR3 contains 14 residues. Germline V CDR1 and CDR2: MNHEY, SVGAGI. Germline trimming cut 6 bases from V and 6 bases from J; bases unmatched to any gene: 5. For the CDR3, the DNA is TGTGCCAGCAGCACGACAGGGTTTAATTCACCCCTCCACTTT. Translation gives CASSTTGFNSPLHF.

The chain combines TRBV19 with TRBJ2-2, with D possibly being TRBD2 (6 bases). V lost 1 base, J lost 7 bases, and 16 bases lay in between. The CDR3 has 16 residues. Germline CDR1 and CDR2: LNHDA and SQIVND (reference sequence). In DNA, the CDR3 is TGTGCCAGTAGTATAGGGCAGGTCGGGAGAGGCGGGGAGCTGTTTTTT. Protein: CASSIGQVGRGGELFF.